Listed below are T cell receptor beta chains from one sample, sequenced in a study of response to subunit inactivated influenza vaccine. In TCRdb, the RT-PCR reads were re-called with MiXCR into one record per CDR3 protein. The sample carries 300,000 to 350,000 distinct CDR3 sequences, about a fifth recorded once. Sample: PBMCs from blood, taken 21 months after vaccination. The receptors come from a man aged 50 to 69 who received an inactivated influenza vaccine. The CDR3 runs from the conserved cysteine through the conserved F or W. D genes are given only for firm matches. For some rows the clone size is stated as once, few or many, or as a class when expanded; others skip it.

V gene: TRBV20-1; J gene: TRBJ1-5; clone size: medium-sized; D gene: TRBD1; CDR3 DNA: TGCAGTGCTAGAGATCAAACAGGGGAGACTCAGCCCCAGCATTTT; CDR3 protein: CSARDQTGETQPQHF
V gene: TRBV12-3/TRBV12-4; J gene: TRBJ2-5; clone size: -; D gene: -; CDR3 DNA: TGTGCCAGCAGTTTCGGGGATACGGAGACCCAGTACTTC; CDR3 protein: CASSFGDTETQYF
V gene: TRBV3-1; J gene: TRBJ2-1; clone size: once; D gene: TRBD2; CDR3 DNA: TGTGCCAGCAGCAACCCCGGGACTAGCGGGTACAATGAGCAGTTCTTC; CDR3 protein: CASSNPGTSGYNEQFF
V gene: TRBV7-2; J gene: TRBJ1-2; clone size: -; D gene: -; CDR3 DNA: TGTGCCAGCAGTATTACAAATAACTATGGCTACACCTTC; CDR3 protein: CASSITNNYGYTF
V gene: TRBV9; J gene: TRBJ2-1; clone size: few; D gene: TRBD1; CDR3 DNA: TGTGCCAGCAGCCCCCGGGACAGGGGGCCTCTCCGTGAGCAGTTCTTC; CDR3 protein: CASSPRDRGPLREQFF
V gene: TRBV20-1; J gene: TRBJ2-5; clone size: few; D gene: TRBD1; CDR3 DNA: TGCAGTGCTAGAGATGCCAGGGGGCTCGATGAGACCCAGTACTTC; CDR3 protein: CSARDARGLDETQYF
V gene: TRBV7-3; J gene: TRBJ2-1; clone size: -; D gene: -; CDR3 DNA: TGTGCCAGCAGCCGGGCCGGGGTCAATGAGCAGTTCTTC; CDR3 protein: CASSRAGVNEQFF
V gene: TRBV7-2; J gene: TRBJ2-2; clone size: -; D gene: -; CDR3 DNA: TGTGCCAGCAGCCCCGCCGACACCACCGGGGAGCTGTTTTTT; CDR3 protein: CASSPADTTGELFF
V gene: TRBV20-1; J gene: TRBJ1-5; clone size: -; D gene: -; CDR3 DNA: TGCAGTGCTAGAGCGACGGGGTACAATCAGCCCCAGCATTTT; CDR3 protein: CSARATGYNQPQHF
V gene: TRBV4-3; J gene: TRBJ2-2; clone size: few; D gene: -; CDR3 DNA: TGCGCCAGCAGCCAAGTTCTCTCGATACCAACCGGGGAGCTGTTTTTT; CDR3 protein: CASSQVLSIPTGELFF
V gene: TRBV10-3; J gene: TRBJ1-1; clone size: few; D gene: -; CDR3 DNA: TGTGCCATCGGACAGCTGAACACTGAAGCTTTCTTT; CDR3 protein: CAIGQLNTEAFF
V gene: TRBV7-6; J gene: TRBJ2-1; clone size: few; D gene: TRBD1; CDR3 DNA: TGTGCCAGCAGCTTGAGGCAGGGGGCTTCGTACAATGAGCAGTTCTTC; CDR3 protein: CASSLRQGASYNEQFF
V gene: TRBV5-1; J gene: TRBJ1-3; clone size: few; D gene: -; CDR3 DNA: TGCGCCAGCAGCCGAGACGGCCTCTCTGGAAACACCATATATTTT; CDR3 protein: CASSRDGLSGNTIYF
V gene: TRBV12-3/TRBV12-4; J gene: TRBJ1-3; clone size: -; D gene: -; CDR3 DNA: TGTGCCAGCAGTTGGGGAATCTCTGGAAACACCATATATTTT; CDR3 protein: CASSWGISGNTIYF
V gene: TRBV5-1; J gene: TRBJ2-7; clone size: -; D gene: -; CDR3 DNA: TGCGCCAGCAGCTCCACAGGTTTTAGCTCCTACGAGCAGTACTTC; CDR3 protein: CASSSTGFSSYEQYF
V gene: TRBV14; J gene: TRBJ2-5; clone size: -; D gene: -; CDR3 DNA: TGTGCCAGCAGCCAAGAATCTTGGGAGACCCAGTACTTC; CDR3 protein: CASSQESWETQYF
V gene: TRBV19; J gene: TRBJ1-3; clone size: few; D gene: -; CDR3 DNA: TGTGCCAGTAGTATCTGGACGGACGGAAACACCATATATTTT; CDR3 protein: CASSIWTDGNTIYF
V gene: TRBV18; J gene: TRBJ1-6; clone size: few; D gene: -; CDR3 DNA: TGTGCCAGCTCACCAGAGGGACAATTTAATTCACCCCTCCACTTT; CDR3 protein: CASSPEGQFNSPLHF
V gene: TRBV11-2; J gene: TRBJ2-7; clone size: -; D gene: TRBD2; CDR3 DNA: TGTGCCAGCAGCATCCCAGGACTAGCGGGACACTACGAGCAGTACTTC; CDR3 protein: CASSIPGLAGHYEQYF
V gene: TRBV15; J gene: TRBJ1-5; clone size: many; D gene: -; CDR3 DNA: TGTGCCACCAGCCCTGCGGGGGGGAGTCATCAGCCCCAGCATTTT; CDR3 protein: CATSPAGGSHQPQHF
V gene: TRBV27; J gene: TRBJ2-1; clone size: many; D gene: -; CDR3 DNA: TGTGCCAGCAGAAGGGACTTGGGGTACAATGAGCAGTTCTTC; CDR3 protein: CASRRDLGYNEQFF
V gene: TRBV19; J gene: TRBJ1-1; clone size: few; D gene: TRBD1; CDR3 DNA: TGTGCCAGTAGAGACAGGGGGCGTATAACTGAAGCTTTCTTT; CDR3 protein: CASRDRGRITEAFF
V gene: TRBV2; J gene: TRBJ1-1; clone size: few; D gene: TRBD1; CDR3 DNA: TGTGCCAGCAGTGCGGAGGGGGCGAGAACTGAAGCTTTCTTT; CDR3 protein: CASSAEGARTEAFF
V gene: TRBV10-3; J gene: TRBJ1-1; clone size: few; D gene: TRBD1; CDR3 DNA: TGTGCCACCTGGCCTTTCAGGGGGGGCATGAACACTGAAGCTTTCTTT; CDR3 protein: CATWPFRGGMNTEAFF
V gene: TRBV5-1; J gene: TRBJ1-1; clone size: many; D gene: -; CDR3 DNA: TGCGCCAGCAGCTTGGGGGTAGTCAGGCTAACCACTGAAGCTTTCTTT; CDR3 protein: CASSLGVVRLTTEAFF
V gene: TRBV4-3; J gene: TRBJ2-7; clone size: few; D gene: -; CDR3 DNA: TGCGCCAGCAGCCAAGAAAGGAGCCAGGGTTACGAGCAGTACTTC; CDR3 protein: CASSQERSQGYEQYF
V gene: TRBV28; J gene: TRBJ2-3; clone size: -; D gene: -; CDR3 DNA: TGTGCCAGCAGTTTCCGGGAAGTATTTAGGACAGATACGCAGTATTTT; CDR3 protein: CASSFREVFRTDTQYF
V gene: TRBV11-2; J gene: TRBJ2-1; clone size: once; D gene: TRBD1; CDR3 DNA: TGTGCCAGCAGCTTAGGAGACAGGGCGGGTGAGCAGTTCTTC; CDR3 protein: CASSLGDRAGEQFF
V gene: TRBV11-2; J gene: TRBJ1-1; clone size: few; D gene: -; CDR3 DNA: TGTGCCAGCAGCTTAGCCACCCAGAGAGCTTTCTTT; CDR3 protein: CASSLATQRAFF
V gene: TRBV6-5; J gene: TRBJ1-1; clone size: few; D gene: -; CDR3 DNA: TGTGCCAGCAGTTCTTCCACGAACACTGAAGCTTTCTTT; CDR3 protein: CASSSSTNTEAFF
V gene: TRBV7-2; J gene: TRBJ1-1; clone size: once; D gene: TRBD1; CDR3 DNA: TGTGCCAGCAGCGGACAGGGGGTCCGGACTGAAGCTTTCTTT; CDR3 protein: CASSGQGVRTEAFF
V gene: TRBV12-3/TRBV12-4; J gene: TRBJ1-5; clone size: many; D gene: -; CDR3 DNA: TGTGCCAGCAGTTCCCTAGCTGGGACGGGACAGCCCCAGCATTTT; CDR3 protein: CASSSLAGTGQPQHF
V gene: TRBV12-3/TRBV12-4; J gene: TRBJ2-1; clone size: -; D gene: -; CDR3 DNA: TGTGCCAGCAGTTCCTATCCGGAGCAGTTCTTC; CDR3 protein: CASSSYPEQFF
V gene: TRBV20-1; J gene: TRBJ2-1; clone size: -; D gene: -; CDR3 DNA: TGCAGTGCTAGAGATCTGGCAGCGGAGCAGTTCTTC; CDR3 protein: CSARDLAAEQFF
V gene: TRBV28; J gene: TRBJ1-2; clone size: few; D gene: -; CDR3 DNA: TGTGCCAGCAGTGTTCGGGGGGGGGCCCTCCTCTATGGCTACACCTTC; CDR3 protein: CASSVRGGALLYGYTF
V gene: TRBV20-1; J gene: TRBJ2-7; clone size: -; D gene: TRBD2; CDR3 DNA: TGCAGTGCGGGGACTAGCGGGAGGATTCAGTACTTC; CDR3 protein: CSAGTSGRIQYF
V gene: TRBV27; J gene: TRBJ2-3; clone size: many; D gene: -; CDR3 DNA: TGTGCCAGCAGTTTTCTTAATAGTATCACAGATACGCAGTATTTT; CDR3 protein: CASSFLNSITDTQYF
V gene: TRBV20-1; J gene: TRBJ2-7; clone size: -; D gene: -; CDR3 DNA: TGCAGTGCTAGGCGGGGACAGCCCTACGAGCAGTACTTC; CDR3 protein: CSARRGQPYEQYF
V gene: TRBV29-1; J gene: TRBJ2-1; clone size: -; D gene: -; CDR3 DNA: TGCAGCGGAGACTACGGTGAGCAGTTCTTC; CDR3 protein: CSGDYGEQFF
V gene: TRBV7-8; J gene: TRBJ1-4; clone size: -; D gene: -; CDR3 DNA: TGTGCCAGCAGCCGGTGGCAGAATAATGAAAAACTGTTTTTT; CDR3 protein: CASSRWQNNEKLFF
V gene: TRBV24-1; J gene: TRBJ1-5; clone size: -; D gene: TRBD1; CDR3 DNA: TGTGCCACCAGTGGCACATGGGGACAGCGAAGCAATCAGCCCCAGCATTTT; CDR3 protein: CATSGTWGQRSNQPQHF
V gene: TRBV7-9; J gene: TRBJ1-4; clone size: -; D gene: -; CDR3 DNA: TGTGCCAGCAGCCCGGTGAATGAAAAACTGTTTTTT; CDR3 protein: CASSPVNEKLFF
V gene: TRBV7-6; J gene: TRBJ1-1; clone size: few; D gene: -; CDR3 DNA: TGTGCCAGCAGCTTACGCAGGGGAACTGAAGCTTTCTTT; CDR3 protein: CASSLRRGTEAFF
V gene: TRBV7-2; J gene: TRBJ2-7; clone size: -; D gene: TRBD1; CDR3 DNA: TGTGCCAGCAGCTTAGAACAGGGGAGCTACGAGCAGTACTTC; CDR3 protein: CASSLEQGSYEQYF
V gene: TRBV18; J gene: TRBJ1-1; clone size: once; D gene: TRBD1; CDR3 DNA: TGTGCCAGCTCACAGGACAGGGCGACCACTGAAGCTTTCTTT; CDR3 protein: CASSQDRATTEAFF
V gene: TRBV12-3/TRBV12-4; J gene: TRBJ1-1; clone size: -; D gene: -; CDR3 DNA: TGTGCCAGCAGAACAGGGATGAGAACTGAAGCTTTCTTT; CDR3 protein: CASRTGMRTEAFF
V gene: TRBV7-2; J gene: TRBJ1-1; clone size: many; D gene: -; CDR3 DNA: TGTGCCAGCAGGGGGCGGGAAGCTTTCTTT; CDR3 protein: CASRGREAFF
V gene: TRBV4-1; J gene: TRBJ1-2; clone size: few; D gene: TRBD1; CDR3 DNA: TGCGCCAGCAGCCAAGACATAGCGGACAGGACCTATGGCTACACCTTC; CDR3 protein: CASSQDIADRTYGYTF
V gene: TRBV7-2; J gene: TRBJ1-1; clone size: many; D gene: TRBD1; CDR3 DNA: TGTGCCAGCAGAACTCACCCGGGACAGGGAGAAGCTTTCTTT; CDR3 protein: CASRTHPGQGEAFF
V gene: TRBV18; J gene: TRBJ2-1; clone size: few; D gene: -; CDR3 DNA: TGTGCCAGCTCACCGAGGGATCGTAAGGGTGAGCAGTTCTTC; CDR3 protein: CASSPRDRKGEQFF
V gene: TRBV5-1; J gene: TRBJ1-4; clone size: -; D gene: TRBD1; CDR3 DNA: TGCGCCAGCAGCTTCGACAGGGTGGATGAAAAACTGTTTTTT; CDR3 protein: CASSFDRVDEKLFF
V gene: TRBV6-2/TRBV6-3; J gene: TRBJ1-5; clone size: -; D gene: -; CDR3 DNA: TGTGCCAGCAGACCTACAGGGTTTAGCAATCAGCCCCAGCATTTT; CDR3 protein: CASRPTGFSNQPQHF
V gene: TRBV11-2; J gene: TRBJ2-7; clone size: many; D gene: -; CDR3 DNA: TGTGCCAGCAGCTTATATCTCTCTGGCGGGGGCCTAACCTACGAGCAGTACTTC; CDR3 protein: CASSLYLSGGGLTYEQYF